These 15 T cell receptor beta chains originate from one sample sequenced in a study of sequential checkpoint blockade in melanoma. This sample's treatment: randomized to nivolumab then ipilimumab (arm A) or the reverse (arm B). Repertoires were generated with immunoSEQ multiplex PCR, while TCRdb's copy carries only in-frame clones and drops some. Of tens of thousands of clones in the sample, 85% to 90% were seen once. Sequences were derived from CD8+ T cells sorted from blood (inferred from file names), sampled from a patient given nivolumab and ipilimumab in sequence. These receptor sequences come from a human donor with melanoma.

The chain links TRBV28 to TRBJ1-4; 9 nucleotides match TRBD1. This CDR3 region has 17 residues. Germline CDR1 MDHEN, CDR2 SYDVKM. V was pared by 6 bases and J by 2 bases, with 10 bases of the junction left unmatched. The CDR3 DNA follows: TGTGCCAGCAGCCCTGGGACAGGGCCGGAGACTAATGAAAAACTGTTTTTT. Its protein product is CASSPGTGPETNEKLFF.

The chain carries TRBV5-8 and TRBJ1-2, with a tentative D call TRBD1 (5 bases). Germline lookup yields CDR1 SGHTS and CDR2 YDEGEE. The CDR3 totals 14 residues. Trimming took 4 bases from V and 8 from J, leaving 18 bases between them. The CDR3 DNA sequence: TGTGCCAGCAGCCAAGACCTGGCCCAGGGAGGCTACACCTTC. As protein: CASSQDLAQGGYTF.

The rearrangement links TRBV28 to TRBJ1-1; D is possibly TRBD1 (6 bases). This CDR3 is 14 amino acids long. Trimming pared 4 bases from V and 1 base from J, leaving 10 bases between. CDR1 is MDHEN, CDR2 SYDVKM, per germline. Here the CDR3 DNA reads TGTGCCAGCAGTTCCCCGGACAGGAACACTGAAGCTTTCTTT. This translates into CASSSPDRNTEAFF.

V and J are TRBV7-6 and TRBJ2-5; D is ambiguous. TRBJ2-7 explains the end of the DNA better; the J call may be wrong. The germline CDR1 and CDR2 sequences are SGHVS and FNYEAQ. The CDR3 totals 15 residues. CDR3 DNA: TGTGCCAGCAGCTTAGGGGTAGCTGAAGGCTACGAGCAGTACTTC. Its translation: CASSLGVAEGYEQYF.

The chain is built from TRBV15 and TRBJ1-6, with TRBD1 matching over 7 bases. The CDR3 loop spans 13 amino acids. J gave up 11 bases and V 3 bases, and 4 bases lay outside the gene matches. CDR1 LNHNV and CDR2 YYDKDF come from the germline V gene (reference sequence). CDR3 nucleotides: TGTGCCACCAGCAGCAGACAGGGAACACCCCTCCACTTT. Translating it yields CATSSRQGTPLHF.

This rearrangement joins TRBV7-6 to TRBJ2-7; 9 positions match TRBD2. Trimming at V came to 4 bases and at J to 7 bases, leaving 11 bases not matched to a gene. The V gene's germline CDR1 is SGHVS and CDR2 FNYEAQ. The CDR3 totals 15 residues. CDR3 DNA sequence: TGTGCCAGCAGCTCCGGACTAGCGCGTTGGTCTGAGCAGTACTTC. Translated, it gives CASSSGLARWSEQYF.

The chain combines TRBV7-9 with TRBJ1-1; 12 nucleotides agree with TRBD1. The germline gives CDR1 SEHNR, CDR2 FQNEAQ (reference sequence). The CDR3 totals 16 residues. V lost 4 bases, J lost 4 bases, and 7 bases stayed unmatched. The CDR3 coding sequence is TGTGCCAGCAGCTCATGGGACAGGGGGCGTTTCACTGAAGCTTTCTTT. Its translation is CASSSWDRGRFTEAFF.

The CDR3 DNA is TGTGCAAGTCGCTTAGTAGACAGACCAGGCGACGAGCAGTACGTC. It codes for CASRLVDRPGDEQYV. This rearrangement joins TRBV12-2 to TRBJ2-7; TRBD1, as called in the table, went unchecked against the DNA. TRBV12-2 has pseudogene status. The CDR3 totals 15 residues.

The gene calls are TRBV30 and TRBJ1-1; 9 nucleotides align to TRBD1. Germline V lookup: CDR1 GTSNPN, CDR2 SVGIG (reference sequence). This CDR3 has 14 residues. The ends lost 3 bases at V and 6 bases at J; junction bases unmatched: 8. The CDR3 DNA follows: TGTGCCTGGAGGGACGACAGGGGGTTCGCTGAAGCTTTCTTT. Its protein product is CAWRDDRGFAEAFF. The full variable domain, rest sourced from reference TRBV30 and TRBJ1-1, is SQTIHQWPATLVQPVGSPLSLECTVEGTSNPNLYWYRQAAGRGLQLLFYSVGIGQISSEVPQNLSASRPQDRQFILSSKKLLLSDSGFYLCAWRDDRGFAEAFFGQGTRLTVV.

The rearrangement uses TRBV7-3 and TRBJ2-1, with TRBD2 matching 7 bases. With V trimmed by 4 bases and J by 6 bases, 9 bases remained unmatched. The CDR3 is made up of 15 amino acids. Per the germline V gene, CDR1 is SGHTA and CDR2 is FQGTGA. The CDR3 spells CASSYLAGDLNEQFF. CDR3 DNA: TGTGCCAGCAGCTACTTAGCGGGCGACCTCAATGAGCAGTTCTTC.

This clone was seen just once. The chain joins TRBV2 to TRBJ2-1, with 14 bases lining up with TRBD2. CDR3 length: 14 residues. V lost 5 bases to trimming and J lost 7 bases; unmatched junction nucleotides: 1. Germline V lookup: CDR1 SNHLY, CDR2 FYNNEI. The CDR3 protein is CASSRLAGGNEQFF. In DNA form, the CDR3 reads TGTGCCAGCAGTCGACTAGCGGGAGGGAATGAGCAGTTCTTC.

This sequence joins TRBV19 and TRBJ1-1, with a possible D match to TRBD1 (6 bases). V lost 3 bases to trimming and J lost 1 base, with 6 bases between them. The CDR3 sequence is 13 residues long. CDR1 and CDR2 from the germline V gene are LNHDA and SQIVND (reference sequence). CDR3 sequence: CASSMTGNTEAFF. The DNA for the CDR3 is TGTGCCAGTAGTATGACAGGGAACACTGAAGCTTTCTTT.

The chain recombines TRBV20-1 with TRBJ1-1, with D unclear. Germline CDR1 and CDR2: DFQATT and SNEGSKA (reference sequence). V was pared by 1 base and J by 6 bases, with 6 bases between. The length of the CDR3 is 11 residues. The CDR3 bases are TGCAGTGCTAGAGGAGGAGCTGAAGCTTTCTTT. Translation gives CSARGGAEAFF.

V is TRBV6-6 and J is TRBJ2-7, with 10 bases lining up with TRBD1. V lost 0 bases and J lost 1; bases outside the gene matches: 3. The CDR3 has 16 residues. The germline V gene encodes CDR1 MNHNY and CDR2 SVGAGI (reference sequence). The DNA of the CDR3 is TGTGCCAGCAGTTACTCGGGACAGGGGTTATCCTACGAGCAGTACTTC. This encodes CASSYSGQGLSYEQYF.

This chain connects TRBV29-1 to TRBJ2-1; D is undetermined. Germline V gives CDR1 SQVTM, CDR2 ANQGSEA. V dropped 8 bases and J dropped 4 bases, with 12 bases sitting between them. This CDR3 is 12 amino acids long. CDR3 bases: TGCAGCTCTTCGACTCGATACAATGAGCAGTTCTTC. The encoded protein is CSSSTRYNEQFF.